These T cell receptor beta chains were read from a single sample in a study of T-cell memory formation after mild COVID-19. TCRdb called the 5' RACE reads again in MiXCR, with one record for every CDR3 protein. The profile shows about 190,000 distinct CDR3 sequences, 8% to 11% of them singletons. Sequenced input: PBMCs or a T cell subset sorted from them (not recorded which). The receptor source for this set is a man between 18 and 29 years old who had mild COVID-19 (a few samples of this study predate the infection). Cell type and time point are not known. Each CDR3 is given with its conserved first and last residue. Fields, in order: clone size, J gene, D gene, V gene, CDR3 DNA, CDR3 protein. D genes are given only for firm matches. Part of the rows lack a size; the others show once, few, many or a class for expanded clones.

few	TRBJ1-1	TRBD1	TRBV7-9	TGTGCCAGCAGCACTAGGGACAGGGAGGGCTCTGAAGCTTTCTTT	CASSTRDREGSEAFF
few	TRBJ1-1	NA	TRBV7-2	TGTGCCAGCAGCTTAGCGCTGGGGGAGAACACTGAAGCTTTCTTT	CASSLALGENTEAFF
NA	TRBJ1-2	NA	TRBV5-1	TGCGCCAGCAGCTTGATCCCTAACTATGGCTACACCTTC	CASSLIPNYGYTF
few	TRBJ2-3	NA	TRBV6-5	TGTGCCAGCAGTTACTCGAGAACTCCAGTCGCAAGTACGCAGTATTTT	CASSYSRTPVASTQYF
NA	TRBJ2-3	TRBD2	TRBV11-3	TGTGCCAGCAGCTTAGAAACTAGCGGGAGCAACACAGATACGCAGTATTTT	CASSLETSGSNTDTQYF
NA	TRBJ2-5	TRBD1	TRBV3-1	TGTGCCAGCAGACCAGGGGGAATTTGGGGGACCCAGTACTTC	CASRPGGIWGTQYF
few	TRBJ2-4	TRBD1	TRBV9	TGTGCCAGCAGCCCTGACGGACAGGCAAACATTCAGTACTTC	CASSPDGQANIQYF
few	TRBJ2-3	TRBD1	TRBV5-4	TGTGCCAGCAGAACAGGGGGATACACAGATACGCAGTATTTT	CASRTGGYTDTQYF
NA	TRBJ2-7	NA	TRBV28	TGTGCCAGCAGTTCCCTAGGTGGGGTGAGCTCCTACGAGCAGTACTTC	CASSSLGGVSSYEQYF
few	TRBJ2-3	TRBD2	TRBV11-3	TGTGCCAGCAGCCAAGCCGGACTAGCGGTCACAGATACGCAGTATTTT	CASSQAGLAVTDTQYF
few	TRBJ2-7	TRBD1	TRBV7-6	TGTGCCAGCAGCCCCCTGTTGACAGGGCGGCCCTACGAGCAGTACTTC	CASSPLLTGRPYEQYF
few	TRBJ2-1	NA	TRBV5-8	TGTGCCAGCAGCTTTTTTGGGGGGTCCTCCTACAATGAGCAGTTCTTC	CASSFFGGSSYNEQFF
NA	TRBJ1-2	NA	TRBV14	TGTGCCAGCAGCCAAAGGCGGGACCTCCCGAGGTACACCTTC	CASSQRRDLPRYTF
few	TRBJ2-2	NA	TRBV5-1	TGCGCCAGTACGAAGCGCACCGGGGAGCTGTTTTTT	CASTKRTGELFF
NA	TRBJ1-1	NA	TRBV25-1	TGTGCCAGCAGTGAATGGGAGGCTGGATCTCTTTTCTTT	CASSEWEAGSLFF
few	TRBJ2-2	TRBD1	TRBV20-1	TGCAGTGCTAGATCCGGACAGGGGAGTGCCGGGGAGCTGTTTTTT	CSARSGQGSAGELFF
NA	TRBJ2-3	NA	TRBV20-1	TGCAGTGCTAGAGATCCGCGATCCGGGGATACGCAGTATTTT	CSARDPRSGDTQYF
few	TRBJ1-1	TRBD1	TRBV20-1	TGCAGTGCTAGAGATCTCATGAGACAGGGGACTGAAGCTTTCTTT	CSARDLMRQGTEAFF
many	TRBJ2-1	TRBD1	TRBV5-5	TGTGCCAGCAGCTTTCGGACAGGGGTTTACAATGAGCAGTTCTTC	CASSFRTGVYNEQFF
few	TRBJ2-5	NA	TRBV4-1	TGCGCCAGCAGCCAAGATTTTGTGCAGGGGAGAGAGACCCAGTACTTC	CASSQDFVQGRETQYF
few	TRBJ2-5	NA	TRBV14	TGTGCCAGCAGCCAAATCATAGCCTACCAAGAGACCCAGTACTTC	CASSQIIAYQETQYF
NA	TRBJ1-5	NA	TRBV12-3/TRBV12-4	TGTGCCAGCAGCCAAAGGACGGCCTACATTTCCATGATTAGCAATCAGCCCCAGCATTTT	CASSQRTAYISMISNQPQHF
many	TRBJ2-2	TRBD2	TRBV9	TGTGCCAGCACCCCGGGCGGGAGACTCGCCGGGGAGCTGTTTTTT	CASTPGGRLAGELFF
few	TRBJ2-1	NA	TRBV7-2	TGTGCCAGCAGCTCCCGTTCGGGTGCTGAGCAGTTCTTC	CASSSRSGAEQFF
few	TRBJ2-1	NA	TRBV20-1	TGCAGTGCCCTTGCACAGGCCCAGCAGTTCTTC	CSALAQAQQFF
NA	TRBJ2-3	NA	TRBV5-4	TGTGCCAGCAGCTTGCAGGCCCGCACAGATACGCAGTATTTT	CASSLQARTDTQYF
NA	TRBJ2-7	NA	TRBV2	TGTGCCAGCAGTGATCCCGGGGGCCCCAACGAGCAGTACTTC	CASSDPGGPNEQYF
few	TRBJ2-7	TRBD1	TRBV7-2	TGTGCCAGCAGCTTAATCCTAGGACAGGCCGACTCCTACGAGCAGTACTTC	CASSLILGQADSYEQYF
few	TRBJ2-5	NA	TRBV5-1	TGCGCCAGCAGCTTGGTGGGGAACCAAGAGACCCAGTACTTC	CASSLVGNQETQYF
NA	TRBJ2-4	NA	TRBV30	TGTGCCTGGAGCCCCAGGGGTGGCGACATTCAGTACTTC	CAWSPRGGDIQYF
few	TRBJ2-5	NA	TRBV4-1	TGCGCCAGCAGCCAACAGGGGGGGGGACGCACCCAAGAGACCCAGTACTTC	CASSQQGGGRTQETQYF
many	TRBJ2-7	NA	TRBV11-2	TGTGCCAGCAGCGTCAGCTACGAGCAGTACTTC	CASSVSYEQYF
NA	TRBJ2-3	NA	TRBV18	TGTGCCAGCTCACCACGTATAGGGCCAGATACGCAGTATTTT	CASSPRIGPDTQYF
few	TRBJ1-2	TRBD1	TRBV4-3	TGCGCCAGCAGCCACCTAGACAGGGAGGGCTATGGCTACACCTTC	CASSHLDREGYGYTF